This T cell receptor beta chain appears in the sequencing data of a study of T cell repertoires in cytomegalovirus infection. On the study more broadly: Recently described HLA-C-restricted plus well-studied HLA-B-restricted CMV epitopes were used. Public TCR beta signatures provided an indication of both CMV infection and a matching HLA type.

In this sample, this clonotype turned up a few times. Its antigen is not known. The CDR3 has 16 residues. With 8 bases removed from V and 7 bases from J, the gap between germline ends came to 29 bases. Germline V gene sequence: CDR1 DFQATT, CDR2 SNEGSKA (reference sequence). Study-wide findings and caveats: Identification of carriers of CMV plus the relevant HLA was achieved through cumulative public TCR beta family frequency. The response measured ex vivo was dominated by TCR beta clonotypes (HLA-C-restricted and CMV-specific).

A single record per CDR3 protein comes from TCRdb applying MiXCR to the reads. This sample has 900,000 to 950,000 distinct CDR3 sequences, with less than 35% found just once. Sample: cultured CD8+ T cells from PBMCs, taken from culture after CMV antigen stimulation. The clonotype was recovered from a human donor in good health (CMV status not recorded). Some clones in this sample may be carry-over from other donors' samples. This chain links TRBV20-1 with TRBJ1-2; D perhaps matches TRBD1 (6 bases). As DNA, the CDR3 is TGCAGTACAAGACAGGTTCCTGCCGCGGAAGGTGGTGGCTACACCTTC. Encoded protein: CSTRQVPAAEGGGYTF.